Sequencing of this T cell receptor (beta chain) was carried out in a study of cytomegalovirus exposure and HLA in healthy donors. Study-wide points: Across donors, most TCRs were seen rarely, yet some public ones were widespread.

With 60 Vbeta and 13 Jbeta primers, the PCR was carried out. Here immunoSEQ multiplex PCR was the method, and the copy in TCRdb shows in-frame clones only, minus some. The sample yields roughly 150,000 clones, roughly 82% seen once. The CDR3 has 13 residues. Germline trimming cut 5 bases from V and 5 bases from J; bases unmatched to any gene: 6. Germline assignment: CDR1 SGHTA and CDR2 FQGNSA. As concerns this clone: Its antigen is unknown.

This chain joins TRBV7-2 and TRBJ2-7; TRBD2 matches at 7 bases. The material sequenced was PBMCs. The TCR comes from a girl aged 10 to 17 in good health and CMV-seropositive. For the CDR3, the DNA is TGTGCCAGCAGCGCCCGGACTAGGCACGAGCAGTACTTC. Its translation is CASSARTRHEQYF.